Here is one TCR beta chain with its context. The antigen is unknown. This entry is derived from a study of OX40 agonist ivuxolimab in advanced cancers. On the study more broadly: The dose of intravenous ivuxolimab that patients received every 2 weeks ranged from 0.01 to 10 mg/kg. In three patients, partial responses were observed, one with hepatocellular carcinoma and two with cutaneous melanoma.

Regarding the study as a whole: At doses 0.1 to 3.0 mg/kg, CD4+ and CD8+ clones expanded. Expanded clones were, on average, more numerous in CD8+ T cells than in CD4+.

This CDR3 is 15 amino acids long. Germline CDR1 MNHEY, CDR2 SVGAGI. J gave up 4 bases and V 6 bases, and 6 bases lay outside the gene matches. Method: immunoSEQ multiplex PCR; TCRdb's copy keeps in-frame clones and lacks some. Of roughly 71,000 clones listed, 65% to 85% are singletons. The chain couples TRBV6-5 to TRBJ2-5, with TRBD2 matching over 12 bases. The sequenced sample was CD4+ or CD8+ T cells sorted from blood, obtained in a trial of the OX40 agonist ivuxolimab. This TCR was sampled from an adult with an advanced solid tumor such as melanoma, head and neck, liver or kidney cancer. The CDR3 sequence is CASRPLAGGRETQYF. The CDR3 nucleotides read TGTGCCAGCAGACCCCTAGCGGGGGGGCGAGAGACCCAGTACTTC.